Below, 16 T cell receptor beta chains from the same sample are listed, as sequenced in a study of T cells in Graves' hyperthyroidism and ophthalmopathy. RNA transcripts yielded amplified TCR beta CDR3 regions. RT-PCR in the first round (using the HTBI primer set) targeted the TCR CDR3. Each CDR3 protein gets one entry after TCRdb re-called the multiplex PCR reads with MiXCR. The sample contains 600,000 to 700,000 distinct CDR3 sequences, roughly 14% of which appear only once. The sequenced sample was blood. The receptors here all came from a woman between 35 and 50 years old with Graves' ophthalmopathy.

V is TRBV6-2 or TRBV6-3 and J is TRBJ2-5; D gene unclear. The ends were cut back, 9 bases at V and 5 bases at J, with 13 bases in the middle. This CDR3 is 12 amino acids long. Germline V gene data show CDR1 as MNHEY and CDR2 as SVGEGT. CDR3 amino acids: CASSEWRETQYF. CDR3 bases: TGTGCCAGTTCCGAGTGGCGGGAGACCCAGTACTTC.

This clonotype was recorded a few times. The chain couples TRBV18 to TRBJ1-2; 7 positions agree with TRBD1. Germline values: CDR1 KGHSH, CDR2 LQKENI. The CDR3 has 14 amino acids. J was trimmed by 8 bases and V by 3 bases; bases with no gene match: 9. The CDR3 coding sequence is TGTGCCAGCTCACCGCCTGACAGGGTGGGAGGCTACACCTTC. Its translation: CASSPPDRVGGYTF.

This clonotype was counted between two and nine times. This sequence joins TRBV7-3 and TRBJ2-7; 8 bases map to TRBD1. Germline CDR1 and CDR2: SGHTA and FQGTGA. The CDR3 totals 19 residues. V lost 2 bases, J lost 2 bases, and 17 bases stayed unmatched. The CDR3 reads CASSLWLGPGGASPYEQYF. DNA of the CDR3: TGTGCCAGCAGCTTATGGTTAGGGCCAGGGGGCGCTAGTCCCTACGAGCAGTACTTC.

This clonotype was seen repeatedly, ten times or more. This sequence joins TRBV7-2 and TRBJ2-7, with D uncertain. Trimming left V 5 bases short and J 4 bases short, with 12 bases between. The CDR3 spans 13 residues. Germline CDR1 and CDR2: SGHTA and FQGNSA. The CDR3 protein is CASSAKDGYEQYF. The CDR3 region has the DNA TGTGCCAGCAGCGCAAAGGACGGTTACGAGCAGTACTTC.

In its sample, this clonotype was seen a few times. The chain is built from TRBV20-1 and TRBJ2-4; D is uncertain. Trimming took off 4 bases at V and 3 bases at J, with 13 bases between the two ends. The CDR3 length is 14 residues. Per germline, CDR1 DFQATT and CDR2 SNEGSKA (reference sequence). The CDR3 DNA is TGCAGTGCTACCCCCCAGCTTGGCAAAAACATTCAGTACTTC. It encodes CSATPQLGKNIQYF.

This CDR3 reads CASGRVASYEQYF. The CDR3 DNA reads as TGTGCCAGCGGTAGAGTGGCTAGCTACGAGCAGTACTTC. The chain employs TRBV6-2 or TRBV6-3 and TRBJ2-7; D remains unclear. Per germline, CDR1 MNHEY and CDR2 SVGEGT. The CDR3 is 13 amino acids. V was cut by 8 bases and J by 3 bases, with 14 bases left in between.

This clonotype was picked up many times. This chain connects TRBV6-5 to TRBJ2-5, with a weak D call TRBD1 (6 bases). The CDR3 is made up of 15 amino acids. Germline V gives CDR1 MNHEY, CDR2 SVGAGI. The V and J ends lost 4 bases and 2 bases respectively, with 14 bases between them. The CDR3 nucleotides are TGTGCCAGCAGTTCGAACCAGGGGATGCAAGAGACCCAGTACTTC. Its protein product is CASSSNQGMQETQYF.

This clonotype has at least ten counts. The chain couples TRBV5-1 to TRBJ2-2; the D gene is possibly TRBD2 (5 bases). The V end was cut by 1 base, the J end by 2 bases, with 15 bases between. The CDR3 is 17 residues long. Germline V gene sequence: CDR1 SGHRS, CDR2 YFSETQ. Here the CDR3 DNA reads TGCGCCAGCAGCTTGTCTTTCCTATCTAGCAACACCGGGGAGCTGTTTTTT. Translated, it gives CASSLSFLSSNTGELFF.

This sequence joins TRBV30 and TRBJ2-2, with D uncertain. Trimming took 5 bases from V and 7 from J, leaving 8 bases between them. The CDR3 totals 11 residues. Germline V CDR1 and CDR2: GTSNPN, SVGIG (reference sequence). The CDR3 sequence: CAWPWGGELFF. The CDR3 nucleotides are TGTGCCTGGCCTTGGGGCGGGGAGCTGTTTTTT.

In its sample, this clonotype was seen many times. One end of the junction varies from germline; a read error may be responsible. The chain employs TRBV24-1 and TRBJ2-2, with TRBD1 matching over 10 bases. There are 16 residues in the CDR3. Germline CDR1 KGHDR, CDR2 SFDVKD. The CDR3 sequence: CATRDSGTGDTGELFF. DNA of the CDR3: TGTGCCACCAGGGATTCCGGGACAGGGGACACCGGGGAGCTGTTTTTT.

This clonotype was seen at least ten times. This sequence joins TRBV27 and TRBJ1-5, with D perhaps matching TRBD1 (5 bases). This CDR3 is built from 17 residues. The germline CDR1 and CDR2 sequences are MNHEY and SMNVEV (reference sequence). V lost 5 bases, J lost 3 bases, and 20 bases lay in between. This CDR3 is CASSNTDSRAFNQPQHF. The CDR3 DNA is TGTGCCAGCAGTAACACCGACAGCAGGGCATTCAATCAGCCCCAGCATTTT.

This clonotype has a count of ten or more. The rearrangement joins TRBV28 to TRBJ2-2, with D tentatively TRBD2 (6 bases). V lost 5 bases to trimming and J lost 1 base, with 11 bases between them. Germline values: CDR1 MDHEN, CDR2 SYDVKM. This CDR3 has 15 residues. This CDR3 is CASSREVENTGELFF. The CDR3 coding sequence is TGTGCCAGCAGTAGGGAGGTTGAGAACACCGGGGAGCTGTTTTTT.

This clonotype was found many times. The chain joins TRBV11-1 to TRBJ1-1; TRBD1 aligns across 7 bases. Trimming took 10 bases from V and 6 from J; bases not matched to a gene: 26. The germline gives CDR1 SGHAT, CDR2 FQDESV (reference sequence). This CDR3 is built from 18 residues. The chain's CDR3 is CAINWERQGESGRAEAFF. The CDR3 nucleotides read TGTGCCATCAACTGGGAAAGACAGGGTGAGAGCGGGAGAGCTGAAGCTTTCTTT.

The table lists this clonotype with a few counts. The chain combines TRBV12-5 with TRBJ1-4; no reliable D call. Trimming took off 4 bases at V and 8 bases at J, with 14 bases between the two ends. Germline V lookup: CDR1 LGHNT, CDR2 FRNRAP. The CDR3 runs 14 residues. In DNA form, the CDR3 reads TGTGCTAGTGGTTCCGATCTCCAGCCGGAAAAACTGTTTTTT. This codes for CASGSDLQPEKLFF. The full variable domain, rest sourced from reference TRBV12-5 and TRBJ1-4, is DARVTQTPRHKVTEMGQEVTMRCQPILGHNTVFWYRQTMMQGLELLAYFRNRAPLDDSGMPKDRFSAEMPDATLATLKIQPSEPRDSAVYFCASGSDLQPEKLFFGSGTQLSVL.

Ten or more counts support this clonotype. The rearrangement links TRBV7-6 to TRBJ2-5; possible D gene TRBD1, 5 bases. CDR3 size: 14 residues. Trimming stripped 5 bases from V and 9 bases from J, with 19 bases between. Germline CDR1 is SGHVS and CDR2 is FNYEAQ. The CDR3 DNA reads as TGTGCCAGCAGCCCAGCGTCCGTTGGCAGGGCCCAGTACTTC. Amino acids: CASSPASVGRAQYF.

The V gene is TRBV7-3, the J gene TRBJ2-7, with D tentatively TRBD1 (6 bases). The germline gives CDR1 SGHTA, CDR2 FQGTGA. The ends were cut back, 0 bases at V and 6 bases at J, with 12 bases in the middle. The CDR3 totals 14 residues. CDR3 in DNA: TGTGCCAGCAGCTTAACCGGGACAACATTCGAGCAGTACTTC. This gives the protein CASSLTGTTFEQYF.